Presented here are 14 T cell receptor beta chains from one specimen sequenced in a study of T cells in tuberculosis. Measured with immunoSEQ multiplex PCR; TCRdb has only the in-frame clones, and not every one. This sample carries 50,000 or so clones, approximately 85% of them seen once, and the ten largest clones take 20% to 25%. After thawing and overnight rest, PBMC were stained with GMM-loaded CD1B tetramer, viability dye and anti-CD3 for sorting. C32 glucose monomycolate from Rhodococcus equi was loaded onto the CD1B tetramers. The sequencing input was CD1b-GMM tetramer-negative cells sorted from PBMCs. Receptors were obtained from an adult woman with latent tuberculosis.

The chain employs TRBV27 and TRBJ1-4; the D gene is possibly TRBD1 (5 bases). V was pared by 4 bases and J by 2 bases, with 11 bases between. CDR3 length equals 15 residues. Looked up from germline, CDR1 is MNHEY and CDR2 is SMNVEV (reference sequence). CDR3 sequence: CASSSLGGTNEKLFF. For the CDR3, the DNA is TGTGCCAGCAGTTCATTGGGGGGGACTAATGAAAAACTGTTTTTT.

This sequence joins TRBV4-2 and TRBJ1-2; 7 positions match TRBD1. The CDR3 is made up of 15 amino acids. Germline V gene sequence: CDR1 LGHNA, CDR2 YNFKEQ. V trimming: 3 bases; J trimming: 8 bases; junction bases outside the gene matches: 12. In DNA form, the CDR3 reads TGTGCCAGCAGCCACGAAGCGACAGGGTTTGGAGGCTACACCTTC. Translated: CASSHEATGFGGYTF.

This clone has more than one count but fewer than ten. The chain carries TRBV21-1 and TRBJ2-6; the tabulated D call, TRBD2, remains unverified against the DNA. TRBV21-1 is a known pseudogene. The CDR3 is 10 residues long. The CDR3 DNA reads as TGTGCCAGCAGCCCCCTCGTCCTGACTTTC. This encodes CASSPLVLTF.

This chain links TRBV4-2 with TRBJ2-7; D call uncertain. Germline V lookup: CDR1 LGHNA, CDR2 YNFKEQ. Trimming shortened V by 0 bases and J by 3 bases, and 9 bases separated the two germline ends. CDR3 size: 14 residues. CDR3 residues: CASSQDRIGYEQYF. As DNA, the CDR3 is TGTGCCAGCAGCCAAGACAGGATCGGCTACGAGCAGTACTTC.

Written as DNA, the CDR3 is TGTGCCAGCAGCCTGAGTCCTCCGGGACTAGCGGGGGTGCGCCAGTTCTTC. It codes for CASSLSPPGLAGVRQFF. This chain joins TRBV7-8 and TRBJ2-1; 14 bases are shared with TRBD2. Germline V gene data show CDR1 as SGHVS and CDR2 as FQNEAQ. This CDR3 spans 17 amino acids. The trim removed 5 bases at V and 13 bases at J, leaving 16 bases unmatched.

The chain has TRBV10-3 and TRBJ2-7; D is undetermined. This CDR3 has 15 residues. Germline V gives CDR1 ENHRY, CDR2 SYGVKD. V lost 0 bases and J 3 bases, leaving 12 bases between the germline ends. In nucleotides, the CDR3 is TGTGCCATCAGTGAGTCGGAGCTGGGTGTCTACGAGCAGTACTTC. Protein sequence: CAISESELGVYEQYF.

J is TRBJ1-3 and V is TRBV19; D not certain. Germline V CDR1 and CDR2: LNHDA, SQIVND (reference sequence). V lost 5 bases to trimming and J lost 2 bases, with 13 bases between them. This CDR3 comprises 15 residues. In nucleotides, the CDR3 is TGTGCCAGTAGTCTTACCTCACTTACTGGAAACACCATATATTTT. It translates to CASSLTSLTGNTIYF.

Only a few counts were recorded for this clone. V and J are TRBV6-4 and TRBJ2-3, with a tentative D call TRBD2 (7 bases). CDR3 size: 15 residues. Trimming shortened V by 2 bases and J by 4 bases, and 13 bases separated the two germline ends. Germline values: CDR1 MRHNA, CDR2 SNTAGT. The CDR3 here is CASSDRAGAADTQYF. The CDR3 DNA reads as TGTGCCAGCAGTGACCGGGCGGGGGCCGCAGATACGCAGTATTTT.

For the CDR3, the DNA is TGTGCCAGCAGCCCAGGGGGGAGTGCTTTCTTT. It yields the protein CASSPGGSAFF. This sequence joins TRBV7-2 and TRBJ1-1, with 7 nucleotides matching TRBD1. V lost 5 bases, J lost 11 bases, and 5 bases stayed unmatched. CDR3 length: 11 residues. Germline CDR1 reads SGHTA; CDR2 reads FQGNSA.

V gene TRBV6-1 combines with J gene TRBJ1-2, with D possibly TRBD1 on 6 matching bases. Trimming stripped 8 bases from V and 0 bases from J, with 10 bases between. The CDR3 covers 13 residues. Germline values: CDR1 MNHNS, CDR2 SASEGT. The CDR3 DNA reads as TGTGCCAGCGTGACAGGAGCTAACTATGGCTACACCTTC. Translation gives CASVTGANYGYTF.

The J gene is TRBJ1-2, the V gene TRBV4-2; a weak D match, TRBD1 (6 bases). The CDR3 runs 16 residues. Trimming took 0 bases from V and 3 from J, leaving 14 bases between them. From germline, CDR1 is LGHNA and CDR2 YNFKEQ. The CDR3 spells CASSQDRAGAHYGYTF. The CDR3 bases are TGTGCCAGCAGCCAAGATAGAGCGGGGGCCCACTATGGCTACACCTTC.

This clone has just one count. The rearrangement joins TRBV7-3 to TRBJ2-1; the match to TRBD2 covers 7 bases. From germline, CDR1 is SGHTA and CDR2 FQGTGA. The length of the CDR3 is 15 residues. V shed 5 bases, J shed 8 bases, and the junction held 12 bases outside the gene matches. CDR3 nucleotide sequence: TGTGCCAGCAGCGTACGACTAGCCGGTGGGGATGAGCAGTTCTTC. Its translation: CASSVRLAGGDEQFF.

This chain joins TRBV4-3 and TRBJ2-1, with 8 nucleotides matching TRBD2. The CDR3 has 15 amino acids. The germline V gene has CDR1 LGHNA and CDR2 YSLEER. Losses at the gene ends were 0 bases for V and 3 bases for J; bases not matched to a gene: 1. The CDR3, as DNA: TGCGCCAGCAGCCAAGACCTAGCGGGCTACAATGAGCAGTTCTTC. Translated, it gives CASSQDLAGYNEQFF.

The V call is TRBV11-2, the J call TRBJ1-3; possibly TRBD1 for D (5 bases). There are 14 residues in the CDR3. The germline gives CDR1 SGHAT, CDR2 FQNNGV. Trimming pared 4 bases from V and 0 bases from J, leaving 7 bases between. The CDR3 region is CASSSQVSGNTIYF. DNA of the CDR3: TGTGCCAGCAGCTCACAGGTCTCTGGAAACACCATATATTTT.